This T cell receptor beta chain was captured in a study of blood T cell repertoires in COVID-19. Study background: PBMCs, B-cell-depleted T cells, or T cells were the source of the cDNA or gDNA that made up the material.

Trimming removed 4 bases from V and 3 bases from J, with 12 bases in between. Germline loops: CDR1 SNHLY, CDR2 FYNNEI. CDR3 length: 14 residues. Participants spanned ages about 18 to 100 years and resided in 24 US areas. Donors were grouped by their self-reported clinical history. Measured with immunoSEQ multiplex PCR; TCRdb has only the in-frame clones, and not every one. The sample records roughly 300,000 clones, 90% being singletons. The receptor was isolated from a woman aged 30 to 39 who had recovered from COVID-19. This sequence joins TRBV2 and TRBJ1-1; tentative D call: TRBD1 (6 bases). Sample: PBMCs or T cells enriched from blood (not recorded which). CDR3 DNA: TGTGCCAGCAGTGCACAGGGATGGGACACTGAAGCTTTCTTT. Protein sequence: CASSAQGWDTEAFF.